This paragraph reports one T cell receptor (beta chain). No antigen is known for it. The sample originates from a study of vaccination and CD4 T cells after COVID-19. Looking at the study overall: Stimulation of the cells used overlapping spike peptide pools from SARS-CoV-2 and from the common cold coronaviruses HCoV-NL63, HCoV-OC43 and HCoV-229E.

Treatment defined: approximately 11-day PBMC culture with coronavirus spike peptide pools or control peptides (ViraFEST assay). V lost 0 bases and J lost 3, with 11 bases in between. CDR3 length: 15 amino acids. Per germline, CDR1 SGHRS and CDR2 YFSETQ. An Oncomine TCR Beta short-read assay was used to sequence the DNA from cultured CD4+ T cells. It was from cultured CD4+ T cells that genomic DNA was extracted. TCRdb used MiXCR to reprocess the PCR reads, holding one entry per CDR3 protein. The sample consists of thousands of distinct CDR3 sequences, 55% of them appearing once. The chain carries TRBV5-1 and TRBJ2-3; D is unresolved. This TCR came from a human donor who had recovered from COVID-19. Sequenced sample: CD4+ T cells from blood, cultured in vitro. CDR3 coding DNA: TGCGCCAGCAGCTTGGATGGGAAGTGGACAGATACGCAGTATTTT. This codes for CASSLDGKWTDTQYF.